This TCR beta chain was obtained from a study of T cells in Graves' hyperthyroidism and ophthalmopathy. Study findings and constraints: Blood also held most thyroid clonotypes expanded beyond 0.001. In validation, the model predicted ophthalmopathy. These predictions came a median roughly seven months before onset. The authors' 13 V-J model separated ophthalmopathy from stable hyperthyroidism.

RNA transcripts were the template for amplifying TCR beta CDR3 regions. A set of HTBI primers served as the primers for a first-round RT-PCR of the TCR CDR3. From the multiplex PCR reads, TCRdb called clonotypes with MiXCR, one entry per CDR3 protein. The table shows around 660,000 distinct CDR3 sequences, with about 45% occurring only once. This clonotype was seen a handful of times. Its specificity is not known. Diagnosis relied on clinical symptoms, serum thyroxine and TRAb, thyroid ultrasound and orbital computed tomography. The sequence was collected from an adult man with Graves' disease, either hyperthyroidism or ophthalmopathy (not recorded which). Sequencing used peripheral blood or thyroid tissue (not recorded which).

CDR3 residues: CASSVAGPNSPLHF. The CDR3 DNA sequence: TGTGCCAGCAGCGTTGCAGGGCCCAATTCACCCCTCCACTTT. The rearrangement links TRBV9 to TRBJ1-6; possible D gene TRBD1, 5 bases. This CDR3 is built from 14 residues. Trimming removed 2 bases from V and 7 bases from J, with 10 bases in between. From germline, CDR1 is SGDLS and CDR2 YYNGEE.